Sequencing of this TCR beta chain was carried out in a study of blood T cells in healthy people across ages. Study observations and caveats: There were more naive CD4+ cells and higher diversity in long-lived donors than in aged donors.

About this clonotype itself: The antigen is not known.

Combining a sample-barcoded 5' primer with a J-beta primer mix, a second PCR ran for 7 to 11 cycles. Every cDNA molecule bore a tag from a template-switch adaptor containing 12 random nucleotides. Each single sample gave us at least 3 million CDR3-containing paired-end reads. TCRdb processed the 5' RACE reads anew with MiXCR; each CDR3 protein has one entry. In the table there are approximately 780,000 distinct CDR3 sequences, about a quarter of which are singletons. The CDR3 extends over 16 amino acids. V was pared by 1 base and J by 2 bases, with 14 bases between. The same sample was also studied in work on T cells of mothers and their children.

Material: blood. The chain recombines TRBV12-3 or TRBV12-4 with TRBJ1-2; possibly TRBD1 for D (6 bases). This TCR came from a boy between 10 and 17 years old in good health. This CDR3 is CASSLGGGGLNYGYTF. The CDR3 DNA reads TGTGCCAGCAGTTTAGGTGGAGGGGGGCTGAACTATGGCTACACCTTC.